The 10 T cell receptor beta chains listed next were all sequenced from one sample in a study of control samples from healthy donors and cancer patients. Repertoires were generated with immunoSEQ multiplex PCR, while TCRdb's copy carries only in-frame clones and drops some. The sample contains roughly 80,000 clones, roughly 90% of which appear only once. The sequenced material came from PBMCs. Source of these receptors: a woman aged 55-69 years with head and neck cancer.

The chain couples TRBV5-4 to TRBJ2-7, with TRBD1 matching over 8 bases. The CDR3 consists of 13 residues. The ends lost 5 bases at V and 4 bases at J; junction bases unmatched: 5. Germline V gene lookup returns CDR1 SGHNT and CDR2 YYREEE (reference sequence). CDR3 DNA: TGTGCCAGCAGTTCCGGACAGGGATACGAGCAGTACTTC. This codes for CASSSGQGYEQYF.

This clone is a singleton in its sample. The J gene is TRBJ1-1, the V gene TRBV30; 9 nucleotides agree with TRBD1. This CDR3 spans 15 amino acids. CDR1 and CDR2 (germline): GTSNPN, SVGIG (reference sequence). Losses at the gene ends were 2 bases for V and 2 bases for J; bases not matched to a gene: 6. In DNA form, the CDR3 reads TGTGCCTGGAGTACCATCACAGGGGGCAACACTGAAGCTTTCTTT. Its translation: CAWSTITGGNTEAFF.

The chain has TRBV12-3 or TRBV12-4 and TRBJ2-7; D is uncertain. The V gene lost 3 bases and the J gene lost 4 bases, with 10 bases spanning the gap. CDR3 length: 13 amino acids. The CDR3 sequence: CASSFGYGYEQYF. The CDR3 coding sequence is TGTGCCAGCAGTTTCGGGTACGGGTACGAGCAGTACTTC.

This chain connects TRBV5-4 to TRBJ2-3; D is unclear. The germline gives CDR1 SGHNT, CDR2 YYREEE (reference sequence). The CDR3 runs 14 residues. The V and J ends lost 4 bases and 0 bases respectively, with 9 bases between them. The CDR3 is CASSRTASTDTQYF. The CDR3 DNA reads TGTGCCAGCAGCAGAACTGCTAGCACAGATACGCAGTATTTT.

V gene TRBV10-3 combines with J gene TRBJ2-1; D possibly corresponds to TRBD2 (6 bases). Trimming took off 7 bases at V and 3 bases at J, with 13 bases between the two ends. CDR1 is ENHRY and CDR2 is SYGVKD in the germline V gene. The CDR3 length is 14 residues. The CDR3 DNA reads TGTGCCATCACGAAGGGACTTAGCTACAATGAGCAGTTCTTC. Protein sequence: CAITKGLSYNEQFF.

This clone was seen a single time. V gene TRBV18 combines with J gene TRBJ1-3; D uncertain. This CDR3 has 13 amino acids. Germline V gene data show CDR1 as KGHSH and CDR2 as LQKENI. Trimming cost V 2 bases and J 4 bases, with 6 bases left between them. The CDR3 nucleotides are TGTGCCAGCTCACCAGAACAAGGAAACACCATATATTTT. This encodes CASSPEQGNTIYF.

J is TRBJ1-1 and V is TRBV5-1; D gene unclear. This CDR3 has 14 amino acids. V was shortened by 3 bases and J by 5 bases, with 14 bases between the two germline ends. Germline lookup yields CDR1 SGHRS and CDR2 YFSETQ. The CDR3 loop reads CASSSGREGTEAFF. The CDR3 nucleotides read TGCGCCAGCAGCTCGGGGAGGGAGGGAACTGAAGCTTTCTTT.

The V call is TRBV6-5, the J call TRBJ2-7; 7 nucleotides line up with TRBD1. The CDR3 spans 14 residues. Trimming took 4 bases from V and 4 from J; bases not matched to a gene: 7. Germline V gives CDR1 MNHEY, CDR2 SVGAGI. The CDR3 nucleotides are TGTGCCAGCAGTTCGACAGGGATCCCTTACGAGCAGTACTTC. Amino acid sequence: CASSSTGIPYEQYF.

The chain carries TRBV6-5 and TRBJ1-2; D is possibly TRBD1 (6 bases). Between the trimmed V and J ends, which lost 6 bases and 7 bases, there was a span of 18 bases. CDR1 and CDR2 from the germline V gene are MNHEY and SVGAGI. The CDR3 runs 14 residues. CDR3 amino acids: CASRLGGVGGGYTF. The CDR3 DNA follows: TGTGCCAGCAGACTAGGGGGGGTAGGTGGTGGCTACACCTTC.

The J gene is TRBJ2-1, the V gene TRBV24-1; TRBD2 aligns across 11 bases. V lost 4 bases, J lost 6 bases, and 4 bases stayed unmatched. There are 15 residues in the CDR3. The V gene's germline CDR1 is KGHDR and CDR2 SFDVKD. CDR3: CATSDPGTSGNEQFF. In DNA, the CDR3 is TGTGCCACCAGTGACCCGGGGACTAGCGGCAATGAGCAGTTCTTC.